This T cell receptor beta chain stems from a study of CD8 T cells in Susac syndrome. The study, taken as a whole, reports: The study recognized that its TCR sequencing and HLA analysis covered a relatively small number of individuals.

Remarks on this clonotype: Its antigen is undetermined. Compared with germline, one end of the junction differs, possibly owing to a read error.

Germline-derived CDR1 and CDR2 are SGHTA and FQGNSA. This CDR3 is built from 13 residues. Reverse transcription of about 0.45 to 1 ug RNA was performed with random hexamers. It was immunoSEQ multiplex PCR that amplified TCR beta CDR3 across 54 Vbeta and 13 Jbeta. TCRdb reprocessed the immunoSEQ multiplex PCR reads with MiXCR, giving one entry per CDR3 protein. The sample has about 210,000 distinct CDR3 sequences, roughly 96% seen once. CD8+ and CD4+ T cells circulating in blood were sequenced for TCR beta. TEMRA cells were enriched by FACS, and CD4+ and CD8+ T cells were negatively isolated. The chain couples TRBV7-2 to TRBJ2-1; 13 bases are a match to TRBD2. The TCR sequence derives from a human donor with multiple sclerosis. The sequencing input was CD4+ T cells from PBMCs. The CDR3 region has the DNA TGTGCCAGCAGCCCTACTAGCGGGGGGGCTTTAATCTTC. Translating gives CASSPTSGGALIF.